Listed below are T cell receptor beta chains from one sample, sequenced in a study of cytomegalovirus exposure and HLA in healthy donors. Profiled with immunoSEQ multiplex PCR; TCRdb holds only in-frame clones, not every one. This sample has around 150,000 clones; about four fifths occur once, and the top ten carry over 4%. The sequenced sample was PBMCs. The receptors here all came from a man aged 30 to 45 in good health. CDR3s include the opening cysteine and the closing phenylalanine or tryptophan. Fields, in order: V gene, D gene, J gene, clone size, CDR3 protein, CDR3 DNA. D genes are given only for firm matches. Size values are once, few and many counts, or a class for expanded clones, and some rows have none.

V: TRBV30; D: TRBD1; J: TRBJ2-7; size: -; CDR3: CAWRLWDSYEQYF; DNA: TGTGCCTGGAGGCTGTGGGACAGCTACGAGCAGTACTTC
V: TRBV4-2; D: -; J: TRBJ2-5; size: -; CDR3: CASSQDKRASETQYF; DNA: TGTGCCAGCAGCCAAGATAAGAGGGCGTCGGAGACCCAGTACTTC
V: TRBV6-5; D: -; J: TRBJ2-1; size: -; CDR3: CASSSSRKNEQFF; DNA: TGTGCCAGCAGTTCGTCCAGAAAAAATGAGCAGTTCTTC
V: TRBV9; D: -; J: TRBJ2-3; size: -; CDR3: CASSVDGSSDTQYF; DNA: TGTGCCAGCAGCGTAGACGGGAGCTCAGATACGCAGTATTTT
V: TRBV19; D: TRBD2; J: TRBJ2-7; size: -; CDR3: CASSPRTSGNYEQYF; DNA: TGTGCCAGTAGTCCCCGGACTAGCGGGAACTACGAGCAGTACTTC
V: TRBV14; D: -; J: TRBJ1-1; size: -; CDR3: CASSQVDSGGAFF; DNA: TGTGCCAGCAGCCAAGTGGATTCGGGAGGGGCTTTCTTT
V: TRBV5-1; D: -; J: TRBJ2-5; size: -; CDR3: CASSFTGRGSETQYF; DNA: TGCGCCAGCAGCTTTACAGGGCGGGGGTCGGAGACCCAGTACTTC
V: TRBV7-9; D: -; J: TRBJ2-7; size: once; CDR3: CSSSPAADSISYEQYF; DNA: TGTTCCAGCAGCCCAGCGGCGGACAGTATCTCCTACGAGCAGTACTTC
V: TRBV27; D: TRBD2; J: TRBJ2-4; size: few; CDR3: CASSLTPRRTSGYKNIQYF; DNA: TGTGCCAGCAGTTTAACCCCCCGCCGGACTAGTGGGTATAAAAACATTCAGTACTTC
V: TRBV5-1; D: TRBD1; J: TRBJ1-1; size: -; CDR3: CASSSGTGVNTEAFF; DNA: TGCGCCAGCAGCTCCGGGACAGGGGTGAACACTGAAGCTTTCTTT
V: TRBV7-9; D: TRBD2; J: TRBJ2-5; size: -; CDR3: CASSPWTSGLEGETQYF; DNA: TGTGCCAGCAGCCCTTGGACTAGCGGACTTGAGGGGGAGACCCAGTACTTC
V: TRBV30; D: -; J: TRBJ1-1; size: few; CDR3: CAGSRGQGTEAFF; DNA: TGTGCCGGGAGCAGGGGTCAGGGCACTGAAGCTTTCTTT
V: TRBV7-7; D: -; J: TRBJ2-5; size: few; CDR3: CASSKETGLQETQYF; DNA: TGTGCTAGCAGCAAGGAAACGGGTCTTCAAGAGACCCAGTACTTC
V: TRBV4-1; D: TRBD2; J: TRBJ2-5; size: -; CDR3: CASSLWTSSRETQYF; DNA: TGCGCCAGCAGCCTTTGGACTAGCTCAAGGGAGACCCAGTACTTC
V: TRBV6-4; D: -; J: TRBJ2-2; size: -; CDR3: CASPPQRPPPTGELFF; DNA: TGTGCCAGCCCGCCCCAGCGCCCACCTCCCACCGGGGAGCTGTTTTTT
V: TRBV5-1; D: TRBD2; J: TRBJ2-1; size: -; CDR3: CASSFTTSGGYNEQFF; DNA: TGCGCCAGCAGCTTCACGACTAGCGGGGGCTACAATGAGCAGTTCTTC
V: TRBV28; D: TRBD2; J: TRBJ2-3; size: few; CDR3: CASSATTSGRGDTQYF; DNA: TGTGCCAGCAGCGCAACAACTAGCGGGAGGGGAGATACGCAGTATTTT
V: TRBV2; D: TRBD2; J: TRBJ2-7; size: -; CDR3: CASSEFAGGPYEQYF; DNA: TGTGCCAGCAGTGAATTCGCGGGAGGTCCCTACGAGCAGTACTTC
V: TRBV9; D: -; J: TRBJ2-3; size: few; CDR3: CASSVATGQGLDTQYF; DNA: TGTGCCAGCAGCGTAGCTACAGGGCAGGGTTTGGATACGCAGTATTTT
V: TRBV18; D: TRBD2; J: TRBJ2-1; size: few; CDR3: CASSPRTSGYSYNEQFF; DNA: TGTGCCAGCTCACCAAGGACTAGCGGGTACTCCTACAATGAGCAGTTCTTC
V: TRBV7-2; D: TRBD2; J: TRBJ2-5; size: -; CDR3: CASSSSGTQYF; DNA: TGTGCCAGCAGCTCCAGCGGGACGCAGTACTTC
V: TRBV7-6; D: TRBD1; J: TRBJ1-4; size: -; CDR3: CASSLLDRGNEKLFF; DNA: TGTGCCAGCAGCTTACTCGACAGGGGTAATGAAAAACTGTTTTTT
V: TRBV19; D: -; J: TRBJ2-5; size: -; CDR3: CASSIAGQVQETQYF; DNA: TGTGCCAGTAGTATAGCGGGACAAGTACAAGAGACCCAGTACTTC
V: TRBV28; D: -; J: TRBJ2-7; size: -; CDR3: CASSPGSYEQYF; DNA: TGTGCCAGCAGCCCCGGCTCCTACGAGCAGTACTTC
V: TRBV28; D: TRBD2; J: TRBJ2-7; size: few; CDR3: CASLGLAGIEQYF; DNA: TGTGCCAGTCTGGGACTAGCGGGAATCGAGCAGTACTTC
V: TRBV7-9; D: -; J: TRBJ2-1; size: -; CDR3: CASTSATSSYNEQFF; DNA: TGTGCCAGCACTTCCGCAACGAGCTCCTACAATGAGCAGTTCTTC
V: TRBV6-5; D: -; J: TRBJ1-2; size: -; CDR3: CASRVTAGLGYTF; DNA: TGTGCCAGCAGAGTCACGGCGGGCCTTGGCTACACCTTC
V: TRBV5-4; D: -; J: TRBJ1-5; size: few; CDR3: CASSMRHGFNQPQHF; DNA: TGTGCCAGCAGCATGCGGCACGGCTTCAATCAGCCCCAGCATTTT
V: TRBV27; D: -; J: TRBJ1-1; size: -; CDR3: CASSLQGGTEAFF; DNA: TGTGCCAGCAGTTTACAGGGTGGGACTGAAGCTTTCTTT
V: TRBV27; D: TRBD2; J: TRBJ2-7; size: -; CDR3: CASSLALAGYSSYEQYF; DNA: TGTGCCAGCAGTTTAGCGCTAGCGGGCTATAGCTCCTACGAGCAGTACTTC
V: TRBV7-2; D: TRBD2; J: TRBJ2-5; size: -; CDR3: CASSLASWIAGYQETQYF; DNA: TGTGCCAGCAGCTTAGCTTCCTGGATAGCGGGATACCAAGAGACCCAGTACTTC
V: TRBV2; D: -; J: TRBJ2-7; size: -; CDR3: CASRGLWLSYEQYF; DNA: TGTGCCAGCAGGGGACTTTGGCTGTCCTACGAGCAGTACTTC
V: TRBV9; D: -; J: TRBJ1-2; size: -; CDR3: CASSTGGPGLGGYTF; DNA: TGTGCCAGCAGCACCGGAGGGCCCGGACTGGGGGGCTACACCTTC